Each of the 20 T cell receptor beta chains below was sequenced from the same sample in a study of cytomegalovirus exposure and HLA in healthy donors. It was with 60 Vbeta and 13 Jbeta primers that the PCR ran. Sequencing used immunoSEQ multiplex PCR; TCRdb keeps in-frame clones, though not all of them. The sample holds about 88,000 clones. The sequenced material came from PBMCs. The receptor source for this set is a girl between 10 and 17 years old in good health and CMV-seropositive.

The chain uses TRBV6-5 and TRBJ1-5; TRBD1 agrees at 9 bases. The V gene's germline CDR1 is MNHEY and CDR2 SVGAGI. V dropped 6 bases and J dropped 7; count of bases not matched to a gene: 7. There are 14 residues in the CDR3. CDR3 nucleotides: TGTGCCAGCAGCGAGGGACAGGGTATCCAGCCCCAGCATTTT. Protein sequence: CASSEGQGIQPQHF.

The chain recombines TRBV7-2 with TRBJ1-3; D uncertain. In germline, CDR1 is SGHTA, CDR2 FQGNSA. The CDR3 spans 12 residues. Trimming removed 5 bases at V and 4 bases at J, with 6 bases between. This CDR3 reads CASSPRGNTIYF. CDR3 nucleotide sequence: TGTGCCAGCAGCCCGCGCGGAAACACCATATATTTT.

The CDR3 is CASSSTTGGTGELFF. The CDR3 nucleotides read TGTGCCAGCAGTTCAACGACGGGGGGGACCGGGGAGCTGTTTTTT. The rearrangement joins TRBV6-5 to TRBJ2-2, with 8 bases lining up with TRBD2. Per germline, CDR1 MNHEY and CDR2 SVGAGI. The CDR3 spans 15 residues. The V gene end was trimmed by 4 bases and the J gene end by 5 bases; junction bases not matched to a gene: 6.

The chain carries TRBV29-1 and TRBJ1-6; D is unclear. The germline V and J ends were trimmed by 5 bases and 7 bases, with 9 bases remaining between them. The V gene's germline CDR1 is SQVTM and CDR2 ANQGSEA. The CDR3 is 12 residues long. This CDR3 is CSVYLRNSPLHF. DNA of the CDR3: TGCAGCGTTTATCTGCGAAATTCACCCCTCCACTTT.

The chain carries TRBV5-1 and TRBJ2-1; a possible D gene is TRBD2 (5 bases). Germline V gene lookup returns CDR1 SGHRS and CDR2 YFSETQ. The CDR3 extends over 17 amino acids. Trimming stripped 0 bases from V and 1 base from J, with 14 bases between. As DNA, the CDR3 is TGCGCCAGCAGCTTGGCCATATCCGGGATATCCTACAATGAGCAGTTCTTC. Its protein is CASSLAISGISYNEQFF.

The rearrangement links TRBV7-9 to TRBJ1-1, with D unresolved. The V gene's germline CDR1 is SEHNR and CDR2 FQNEAQ (reference sequence). This CDR3 is built from 11 residues. Trimming took 3 bases from V and 8 from J, leaving 7 bases between them. The CDR3 DNA sequence: TGTGCCAGCAGCTTGACGGGGGAAGCTTTCTTT. It codes for CASSLTGEAFF.

This chain joins TRBV28 and TRBJ2-7, with D maybe TRBD1 (6 bases). V gave up 5 bases and J gave up 2 bases, with 10 bases separating them. CDR1 and CDR2 (germline): MDHEN, SYDVKM. This CDR3 spans 13 amino acids. This CDR3 reads CASSIRGAYEQYV. The CDR3 DNA reads as TGTGCCAGCAGTATCAGGGGAGCCTACGAGCAGTACGTC.

J is TRBJ2-2 and V is TRBV5-4; TRBD2 aligns across 10 bases. Germline trimming cut 2 bases from V and 1 base from J; bases unmatched to any gene: 11. CDR1 and CDR2 (germline): SGHNT, YYREEE (reference sequence). This CDR3 has 19 residues. This CDR3 reads CASSFQVGRLAGNTGELFF. CDR3 nucleotide sequence: TGTGCCAGCAGCTTCCAGGTCGGCCGACTAGCGGGGAACACCGGGGAGCTGTTTTTT.

The rearrangement joins TRBV4-3 to TRBJ2-1; unclear D gene. CDR3 length: 17 amino acids. V was pared by 6 bases and J by 0 bases, with 18 bases between. Germline loops: CDR1 LGHNA, CDR2 YSLEER. CDR3 nucleotides: TGCGCCAGCAGTCCTAGACCCCTTCCAAGCTCCTACAATGAGCAGTTCTTC. This translates into CASSPRPLPSSYNEQFF.

The chain carries TRBV19 and TRBJ1-6, with TRBD1 matching 9 bases. V lost 6 bases, J lost 6 bases, and 6 bases stayed unmatched. The V gene's germline CDR1 is LNHDA and CDR2 SQIVND (reference sequence). The length of the CDR3 is 15 residues. Here the CDR3 reads CASRKGTGSNSPLHF. CDR3 DNA: TGTGCCAGTAGGAAAGGGACAGGGAGTAATTCACCCCTCCACTTT.

J is TRBJ1-2 and V is TRBV6-1, with 7 bases that match TRBD1. Germline V gene data show CDR1 as MNHNS and CDR2 as SASEGT. Germline trimming cut 6 bases from V and 5 bases from J; bases unmatched to any gene: 3. This CDR3 has 12 amino acids. The CDR3 loop is CASRDRIYGYTF. CDR3 nucleotides: TGTGCCAGCAGGGACAGGATATATGGCTACACCTTC.

The gene calls are TRBV25-1 and TRBJ1-4, with 7 bases matching TRBD1. CDR1 is MGHDK, CDR2 SYGVNS, per germline. The CDR3 totals 13 residues. Losses at the gene ends were 4 bases for V and 11 bases for J; bases not matched to a gene: 7. CDR3 protein: CASSGTGEWKLFF. The CDR3 DNA reads TGTGCCAGCAGTGGAACAGGGGAGTGGAAACTGTTTTTT.

The rearrangement uses TRBV19 and TRBJ2-5, with 7 bases matching TRBD2. This CDR3 spans 16 amino acids. Germline V gene data show CDR1 as LNHDA and CDR2 as SQIVND (reference sequence). V was pared by 5 bases and J by 5 bases, with 14 bases of the junction left unmatched. CDR3 residues: CASSLNTGGPFETQYF. The CDR3 coding sequence is TGTGCCAGTAGTTTGAACACGGGGGGACCGTTCGAGACCCAGTACTTC.

The chain uses TRBV27 and TRBJ1-4; no clear D gene. In germline, CDR1 is MNHEY, CDR2 SMNVEV (reference sequence). The CDR3 has 16 amino acids. The germline V and J ends were trimmed by 5 bases and 0 bases, with 13 bases remaining between them. CDR3 DNA: TGTGCCAGCAGTCCGCAGCAGGCAACAACTAATGAAAAACTGTTTTTT. It specifies CASSPQQATTNEKLFF.

The chain carries TRBV5-1 and TRBJ1-1; 10 bases fit TRBD1. The V segment lost 5 bases and the J segment 6 bases; nucleotides outside the gene matches: 13. Germline values: CDR1 SGHRS, CDR2 YFSETQ. The CDR3 totals 16 residues. The CDR3 here is CASSSGDRGALAEAFF. CDR3 sequence (DNA): TGCGCCAGCAGTAGTGGGGACAGGGGCGCTCTTGCTGAAGCTTTCTTT.

The chain uses TRBV9 and TRBJ1-1; D is perhaps TRBD1 (5 bases). Germline-derived CDR1 and CDR2 are SGDLS and YYNGEE. The V end was cut by 2 bases, the J end by 4 bases, with 12 bases between. The CDR3 totals 14 residues. The CDR3 loop is CASSVMEGLTEAFF. CDR3 nucleotides: TGTGCCAGCAGCGTCATGGAGGGACTCACTGAAGCTTTCTTT.

The CDR3 is CASSQGAGANVLTF. DNA of the CDR3: TGTGCCAGCAGCCAGGGGGCCGGGGCCAACGTCCTGACTTTC. The chain combines TRBV11-2 with TRBJ2-6; 8 positions agree with TRBD1. With 5 bases clipped from V and 4 bases from J, the junction kept 1 base outside the gene matches. The CDR3 covers 14 residues. The germline V gene has CDR1 SGHAT and CDR2 FQNNGV.

On this clone itself: Other DNA sequences in this sample translate to the same CDR3. This rearrangement joins TRBV27 to TRBJ2-5; 7 positions agree with TRBD2. The CDR3 spans 14 residues. Per the germline V gene, CDR1 is MNHEY and CDR2 is SMNVEV (reference sequence). Trimming cost V 6 bases and J 5 bases; bases outside gene matches: 9. The CDR3 is CASSRSWGGETQYF. DNA of the CDR3: TGTGCCAGCAGCCGATCATGGGGGGGGGAGACCCAGTACTTC.

The V call is TRBV15, the J call TRBJ1-2; 7 nucleotides match TRBD1. This CDR3 region has 14 residues. Germline V CDR1 and CDR2: LNHNV, YYDKDF (reference sequence). The J segment lost 7 bases and the V segment lost 6 bases, leaving 11 bases of the junction unmatched. The CDR3 protein is CATRTERGLGGYTF. CDR3 DNA sequence: TGTGCCACCAGGACCGAAAGGGGGCTAGGTGGCTACACCTTC.

The V gene is TRBV7-8, the J gene TRBJ2-5, with 11 bases identical to TRBD2. Trimming took 4 bases from V and 1 from J; bases not matched to a gene: 8. The CDR3 spans 17 residues. CDR1 and CDR2 from the germline V gene are SGHVS and FQNEAQ. The CDR3 here is CASSSYLAGGFQETQYF. DNA of the CDR3: TGTGCCAGCAGCTCCTACCTAGCGGGGGGCTTCCAAGAGACCCAGTACTTC.